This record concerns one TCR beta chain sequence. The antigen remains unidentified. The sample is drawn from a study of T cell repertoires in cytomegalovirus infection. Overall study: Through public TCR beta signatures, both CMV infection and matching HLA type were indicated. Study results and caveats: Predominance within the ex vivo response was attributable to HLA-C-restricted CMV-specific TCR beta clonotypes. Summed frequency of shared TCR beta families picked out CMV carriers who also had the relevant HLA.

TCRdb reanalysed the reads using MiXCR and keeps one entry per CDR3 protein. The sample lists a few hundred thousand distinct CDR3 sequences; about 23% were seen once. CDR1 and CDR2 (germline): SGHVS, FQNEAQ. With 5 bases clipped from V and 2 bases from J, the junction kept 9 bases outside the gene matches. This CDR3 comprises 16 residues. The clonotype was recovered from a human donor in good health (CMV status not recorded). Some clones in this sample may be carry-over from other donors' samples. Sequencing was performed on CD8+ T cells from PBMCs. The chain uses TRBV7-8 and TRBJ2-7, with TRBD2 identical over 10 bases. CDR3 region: CASSPWTSGIPYEQYF. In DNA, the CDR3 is TGTGCCAGCAGCCCCTGGACTAGCGGAATACCCTACGAGCAGTACTTC. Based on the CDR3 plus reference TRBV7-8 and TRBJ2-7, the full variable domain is GAGVSQSPRYKVAKRGQDVALRCDPISGHVSLFWYQQALGQGPEFLTYFQNEAQLDKSGLPSDRFFAERPEGSVSTLKIQRTQQEDSAVYLCASSPWTSGIPYEQYFGPGTRLTVT.